The TCR beta chain described here comes from a study of T cell responses to AZD1222 COVID-19 vaccine. Broader study findings: Reports say nearly half of spike-specific TCRs go after unmutated variant regions. White British donors predominated, females outnumbered males, and clonal diversity was possibly underestimated.

Assay: immunoSEQ multiplex PCR; the TCRdb copy retains only in-frame clones and omits some. The sample consists of 100,000 or so clones, around 84% of them appearing once. Trimming shortened V by 6 bases and J by 2 bases, and 11 bases separated the two germline ends. The germline CDR1 and CDR2 sequences are MDHEN and SYDVKM. The CDR3 is 14 residues long. Regarding this clone: Its cognate antigen is unknown.

This TCR derives from an adult who received the AZD1222 COVID-19 vaccine. Material: peripheral blood, obtained 28 days after the second AZD1222 dose. This sequence joins TRBV28 and TRBJ1-5; D remains unclear. CDR3 coding DNA: TGTGCCAGCAGGCGGAGGTATGGCAATCAGCCCCAGCATTTT. It translates to CASRRRYGNQPQHF.